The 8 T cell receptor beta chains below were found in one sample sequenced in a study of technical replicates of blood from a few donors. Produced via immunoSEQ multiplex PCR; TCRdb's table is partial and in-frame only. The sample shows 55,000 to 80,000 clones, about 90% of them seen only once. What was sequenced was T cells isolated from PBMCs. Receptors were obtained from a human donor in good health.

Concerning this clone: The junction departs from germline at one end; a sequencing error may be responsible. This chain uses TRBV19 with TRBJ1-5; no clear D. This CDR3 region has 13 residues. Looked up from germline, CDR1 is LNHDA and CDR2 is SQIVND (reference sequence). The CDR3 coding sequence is TGTGCCAGTAGTTTAGACTCCAATCAGCCCCAGCATTTT. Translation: CASSLDSNQPQHF.

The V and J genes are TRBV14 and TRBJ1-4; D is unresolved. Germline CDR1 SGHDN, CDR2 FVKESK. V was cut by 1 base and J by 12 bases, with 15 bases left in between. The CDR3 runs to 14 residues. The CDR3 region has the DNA TGTGCCAGCAGCCAAGCCGGTTCGGTCGTGGAACTGTTTTTT. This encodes CASSQAGSVVELFF.

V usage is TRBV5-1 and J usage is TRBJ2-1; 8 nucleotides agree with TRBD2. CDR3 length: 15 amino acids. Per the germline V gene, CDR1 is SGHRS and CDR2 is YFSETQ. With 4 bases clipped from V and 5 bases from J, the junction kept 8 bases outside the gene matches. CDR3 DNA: TGCGCCAGCAGCCCCGCGGGAGGAAGAAACAATGAGCAGTTCTTC. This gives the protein CASSPAGGRNNEQFF. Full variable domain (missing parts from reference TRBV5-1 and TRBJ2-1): KAGVTQTPRYLIKTRGQQVTLSCSPISGHRSVSWYQQTPGQGLQFLFEYFSETQRNKGNFPGRFSGRQFSNSRSEMNVSTLELGDSALYLCASSPAGGRNNEQFFGPGTRLTVL.

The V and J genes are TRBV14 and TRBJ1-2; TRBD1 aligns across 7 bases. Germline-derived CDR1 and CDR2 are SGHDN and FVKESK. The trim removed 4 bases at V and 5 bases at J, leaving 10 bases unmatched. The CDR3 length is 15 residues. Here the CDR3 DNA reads TGTGCCAGCAGCCGATCCGGGACAGAGCCGTATGGCTACACCTTC. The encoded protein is CASSRSGTEPYGYTF.

The CDR3 region is CASSLDRATGELFF. The CDR3 DNA follows: TGCGCCAGCAGCTTGGACAGGGCTACCGGGGAGCTGTTTTTT. The J gene is TRBJ2-2, the V gene TRBV5-1, with a tentative D call TRBD1 (6 bases). CDR1 and CDR2 from the germline V gene are SGHRS and YFSETQ. V lost 0 bases and J lost 5, with 8 bases in between. The CDR3 extends over 14 amino acids.

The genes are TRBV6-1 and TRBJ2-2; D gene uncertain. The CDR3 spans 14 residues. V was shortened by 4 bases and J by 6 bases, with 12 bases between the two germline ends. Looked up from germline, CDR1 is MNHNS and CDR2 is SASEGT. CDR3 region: CASSGATVAGELFF. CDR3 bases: TGTGCCAGCAGTGGCGCCACAGTAGCCGGGGAGCTGTTTTTT.

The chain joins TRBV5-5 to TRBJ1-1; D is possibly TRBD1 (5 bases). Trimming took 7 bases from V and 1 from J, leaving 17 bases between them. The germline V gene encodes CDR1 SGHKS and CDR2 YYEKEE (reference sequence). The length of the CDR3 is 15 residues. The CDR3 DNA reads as TGTGCCAGCTTCCCTGGCAGGGTCACGAACACTGAAGCTTTCTTT. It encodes CASFPGRVTNTEAFF.

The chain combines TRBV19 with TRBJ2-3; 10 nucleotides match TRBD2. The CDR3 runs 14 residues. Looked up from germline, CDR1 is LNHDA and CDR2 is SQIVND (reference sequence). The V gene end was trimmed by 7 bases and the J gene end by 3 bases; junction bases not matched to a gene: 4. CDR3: CASIETSGTDTQYF. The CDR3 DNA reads TGTGCCAGTATTGAGACTAGCGGGACAGATACGCAGTATTTT.